Shown below are 28 T cell receptor beta chains from a single sample sequenced in a study of shared clonotypes between healthy human individuals. The data were produced by immunoSEQ multiplex PCR, yet TCRdb's version contains in-frame clones alone and is incomplete. The table records about 2.3 million clones, approximately 95% of them present only once. Sequencing was done on a sample of naive CD4+ T cells from PBMCs. Regarding subset: CD45RA+ positively selected. These receptors all come from a man aged 18 to 35 in good health. Some clones in this sample may be carry-over from other donors' samples.

The chain couples TRBV7-2 to TRBJ2-7; 7 nucleotides agree with TRBD1. This CDR3 region has 15 residues. V shed 5 bases and J 0 bases; nucleotides not matched to a gene: 7. Germline-derived CDR1 and CDR2 are SGHTA and FQGNSA. The CDR3 bases are TGTGCCAGCAGCCTCCGGGACAGACTCTCCTACGAGCAGTACTTC. It is translated as CASSLRDRLSYEQYF.

V and J are TRBV5-1 and TRBJ2-7; TRBD2 matches at 11 bases. Germline CDR1 reads SGHRS; CDR2 reads YFSETQ. The CDR3 covers 18 residues. Losses at the gene ends were 5 bases for V and 3 bases for J; bases not matched to a gene: 16. CDR3 residues: CASSAPADLAGGLYEQYF. CDR3 DNA sequence: TGCGCCAGCAGTGCCCCTGCTGACTTAGCGGGAGGGCTCTACGAGCAGTACTTC.

The V call is TRBV9, the J call TRBJ2-5; D not resolved. Per the germline V gene, CDR1 is SGDLS and CDR2 is YYNGEE. The CDR3 spans 14 residues. V lost 4 bases to trimming and J lost 2 bases, with 12 bases between them. Here the CDR3 DNA reads TGTGCCAGCAGCCTCCGACTGTCTCAAGAGACCCAGTACTTC. This translates into CASSLRLSQETQYF.

The chain has TRBV13 and TRBJ1-1; no clear D. Between the trimmed V and J ends, which lost 1 base and 0 bases, there was a span of 9 bases. Germline lookup yields CDR1 PRHDT and CDR2 FYEKMQ (reference sequence). The CDR3 is 15 residues long. In DNA form, the CDR3 reads TGTGCCAGCAGCTTAGTCGGACGAATGAACACTGAAGCTTTCTTT. This gives the protein CASSLVGRMNTEAFF.

J is TRBJ1-1 and V is TRBV28, with D maybe TRBD1 (5 bases). Per the germline V gene, CDR1 is MDHEN and CDR2 is SYDVKM. The CDR3 totals 11 residues. The germline V and J ends were trimmed by 8 bases and 10 bases, with 14 bases remaining between them. The CDR3 spells CASASNGAAFF. In nucleotides, the CDR3 is TGTGCCAGCGCATCTAACGGGGCAGCTTTCTTT.

The genes are TRBV18 and TRBJ1-5, with D maybe TRBD1 (6 bases). The germline gives CDR1 KGHSH, CDR2 LQKENI. The CDR3 consists of 14 residues. Trimming removed 6 bases from V and 10 bases from J, with 19 bases in between. CDR3 loop: CASSPQGYLGPQHF. In DNA form, the CDR3 reads TGTGCCAGCTCGCCTCAGGGGTATCTCGGACCCCAGCATTTT.

This rearrangement joins TRBV7-8 to TRBJ2-1, with D perhaps matching TRBD1 or TRBD2 (5 bases each). The length of the CDR3 is 15 residues. V was clipped by 2 bases and J by 10 bases, with 18 bases between them. CDR1 SGHVS and CDR2 FQNEAQ come from the germline V gene. CDR3 nucleotides: TGTGCCAGCAGCTTATCAAGGGGCGCGGGTCCCGAGCAGTTCTTC. It yields the protein CASSLSRGAGPEQFF.

V usage is TRBV14 and J usage is TRBJ2-1, with D hard to call. Trimming took off 2 bases at V and 8 bases at J, with 13 bases between the two ends. CDR1 and CDR2 (germline): SGHDN, FVKESK. CDR3 length: 14 amino acids. The CDR3 spells CASSQLPFDYEQFF. DNA for the CDR3: TGTGCCAGCAGCCAACTCCCTTTCGACTATGAGCAGTTCTTC. Supplemented by reference TRBV14 and TRBJ2-1, the full variable domain reads EAGVTQFPSHSVIEKGQTVTLRCDPISGHDNLYWYRRVMGKEIKFLLHFVKESKQDESGMPNNRFLAERTGGTYSTLKVQPAELEDSGVYFCASSQLPFDYEQFFGPGTRLTVL.

This clone has more than one count but fewer than ten. The J gene is TRBJ2-5, the V gene TRBV7-9; tentatively, D is TRBD1 (6 bases). V was cut by 3 bases and J by 4 bases, with 12 bases left in between. The germline V gene has CDR1 SEHNR and CDR2 FQNEAQ (reference sequence). The CDR3 is 14 residues long. The CDR3 spells CASSLSDRVETQYF. DNA of the CDR3: TGTGCCAGCAGCTTGTCGGACAGAGTAGAGACCCAGTACTTC.

This chain links TRBV10-3 with TRBJ2-2; D perhaps matches TRBD2 (7 bases). This CDR3 contains 16 residues. The germline V gene has CDR1 ENHRY and CDR2 SYGVKD. V dropped 1 base and J dropped 0 bases, with 9 bases sitting between them. Here the CDR3 reads CAISELGGANTGELFF. For the CDR3, the DNA is TGTGCCATCAGTGAGTTAGGGGGGGCGAACACCGGGGAGCTGTTTTTT.

The table lists this clone with a count of one. This chain joins TRBV6-6 and TRBJ1-5, with 9 bases that match TRBD1. The V gene end was trimmed by 7 bases and the J gene end by 2 bases; junction bases not matched to a gene: 9. This CDR3 is 16 amino acids long. Germline CDR1 reads MNHNY; CDR2 reads SVGAGI (reference sequence). The CDR3 region has the DNA TGTGCCAGCAAACAGGGGGCACGCGCTGGCAATCAGCCCCAGCATTTT. It encodes CASKQGARAGNQPQHF.

This chain connects TRBV5-1 to TRBJ1-2; tentative D call: TRBD1 (6 bases). V was clipped by 4 bases and J by 8 bases, with 12 bases between them. CDR1 is SGHRS, CDR2 YFSETQ, per germline. The length of the CDR3 is 12 residues. The CDR3, as DNA: TGCGCCAGCAGCGCAGGGGTTAAAGGCTACACCTTC. This codes for CASSAGVKGYTF.

This clone was found once. CDR3 bases: TGTGCCAGCAGTTTATACGGCTTCTACGAGCAGTACTTC. The encoded protein is CASSLYGFYEQYF. The V call is TRBV27, the J call TRBJ2-7; the D is unclear. The ends were cut back, 1 base at V and 3 bases at J, with 7 bases in the middle. The CDR3 sequence is 13 residues long. The germline CDR1 and CDR2 sequences are MNHEY and SMNVEV (reference sequence).

V and J are TRBV9 and TRBJ2-1; D might be TRBD2 (6 bases). CDR1 and CDR2 (germline): SGDLS, YYNGEE. Trimming removed 3 bases at V and 7 bases at J, with 23 bases between. The CDR3 spans 17 residues. The CDR3 reads CASSATGLPKGWNEQFF. The CDR3 nucleotides read TGTGCCAGCAGCGCGACGGGACTCCCTAAGGGTTGGAATGAGCAGTTCTTC.

The rearrangement links TRBV7-2 to TRBJ2-6; D might be TRBD1 or TRBD2, each matching 6 bases. The ends were cut back, 2 bases at V and 1 base at J, with 15 bases in the middle. The CDR3 runs to 18 residues. Germline-derived CDR1 and CDR2 are SGHTA and FQGNSA. This CDR3 is CASSLSRGPGSGANVLTF. DNA of the CDR3: TGTGCCAGCAGCTTATCTCGGGGGCCTGGATCTGGGGCCAACGTCCTGACTTTC.

This chain uses TRBV7-3 with TRBJ2-1; 7 bases are shared with TRBD2. CDR3 length equals 15 residues. Looked up from germline, CDR1 is SGHTA and CDR2 is FQGTGA. V shed 5 bases, J shed 6 bases, and the junction held 10 bases outside the gene matches. DNA of the CDR3: TGTGCCAGCAGCCTAAGCGCTAGCGGATTCAATGAGCAGTTCTTC. Its translation: CASSLSASGFNEQFF. Together with reference TRBV7-3 and TRBJ2-1, the CDR3 gives the full variable domain: GAGVSQTPSNKVTEKGKYVELRCDPISGHTALYWYRQSLGQGPEFLIYFQGTGAADDSGLPNDRFFAVRPEGSVSTLKIQRTERGDSAVYLCASSLSASGFNEQFFGPGTRLTVL.

The genes are TRBV13 and TRBJ2-7; D is possibly TRBD1 or TRBD2 (5 bases each). CDR3 length: 20 residues. Per the germline V gene, CDR1 is PRHDT and CDR2 is FYEKMQ (reference sequence). V was cut by 1 base and J by 6 bases, with 31 bases left in between. CDR3 DNA: TGTGCCAGCAGCTTAGTCCGGGACCCTCTACGAGCAGTACTCGACCGCGAGCAGTACTTC. Protein sequence: CASSLVRDPLRAVLDREQYF.

The J gene is TRBJ2-4, the V gene TRBV5-8, with TRBD2 identical over 9 bases. After removal of 4 bases from V and 15 bases from J, the junction contained 14 bases not matched to a gene. The CDR3 runs to 14 residues. Looked up from germline, CDR1 is SGHTS and CDR2 is YDEGEE. DNA of the CDR3: TGTGCCAGCAGCATCTACCGGACTAGCGTTAGTGCGTACTTC. Translation: CASSIYRTSVSAYF.

V usage is TRBV28 and J usage is TRBJ1-4, with D possibly TRBD1 on 5 matching bases. Germline CDR1 reads MDHEN; CDR2 reads SYDVKM. The V and J ends lost 2 bases and 7 bases respectively, with 14 bases between them. The length of the CDR3 is 15 residues. CDR3 sequence (DNA): TGTGCCAGCAGTTTACTTCCCCGGGGGGGTGAAAAACTGTTTTTT. Translating it yields CASSLLPRGGEKLFF.

The rearrangement uses TRBV15 and TRBJ1-5; 7 nucleotides line up with TRBD1. The CDR3 sequence is 15 residues long. Trimming at V came to 3 bases and at J to 5 bases, leaving 7 bases not matched to a gene. In germline, CDR1 is LNHNV, CDR2 YYDKDF (reference sequence). This chain's CDR3 is CATSRLGDRYQPQHF. In DNA, the CDR3 is TGTGCCACCAGCAGGCTGGGGGACAGATATCAGCCCCAGCATTTT.

The V and J genes are TRBV5-1 and TRBJ2-5; tentative D call: TRBD2 (5 bases). Germline V gene lookup returns CDR1 SGHRS and CDR2 YFSETQ. Trimming cost V 0 bases and J 5 bases, with 11 bases left between them. The CDR3 has 14 residues. The CDR3, as DNA: TGCGCCAGCAGCTTGGCTGGGGAGCGGGAGACCCAGTACTTC. This codes for CASSLAGERETQYF.

This clone is a singleton in its sample. The chain recombines TRBV30 with TRBJ1-2; D gene ambiguous. CDR1 GTSNPN and CDR2 SVGIG come from the germline V gene (reference sequence). This CDR3 region has 14 residues. Trimming pared 0 bases from V and 3 bases from J, leaving 11 bases between. CDR3 in DNA: TGTGCCTGGAGTGTATATGGGGAGGACTATGGCTACACCTTC. It is translated as CAWSVYGEDYGYTF.

The V gene is TRBV19, the J gene TRBJ1-2; D unresolved. This CDR3 region has 11 residues. Germline CDR1 LNHDA, CDR2 SQIVND (reference sequence). V dropped 8 bases and J dropped 5 bases, with 9 bases sitting between them. This CDR3 is CASWGGYGYTF. CDR3 sequence (DNA): TGTGCCAGTTGGGGAGGGTATGGCTACACCTTC.

The chain is built from TRBV5-6 and TRBJ2-1, with TRBD2 matching over 11 bases. Germline loops: CDR1 SGHDT, CDR2 YYEEEE. V was clipped by 1 base and J by 3 bases; unmatched bases: 6. The CDR3 extends over 17 amino acids. CDR3 loop: CASSLQGLAENYNEQFF. CDR3 DNA: TGTGCCAGCAGCTTGCAGGGACTAGCGGAGAACTACAATGAGCAGTTCTTC.

The V and J genes are TRBV27 and TRBJ1-2; D is uncertain. The V end was cut by 2 bases, the J end by 1 base, with 8 bases between. The CDR3 length is 14 residues. Germline CDR1 and CDR2: MNHEY and SMNVEV (reference sequence). The CDR3 region has the DNA TGTGCCAGCAGTTTAGAGACAAATAACTATGGCTACACCTTC. Its translation is CASSLETNNYGYTF.

The chain is built from TRBV5-1 and TRBJ2-2; D unclear. The germline V gene encodes CDR1 SGHRS and CDR2 YFSETQ. CDR3 length: 16 residues. V lost 7 bases and J 2 bases, leaving 18 bases between the germline ends. The CDR3 loop reads CASSGFLAANTGELFF. In DNA, the CDR3 is TGCGCCAGCTCGGGCTTCCTGGCGGCAAACACCGGGGAGCTGTTTTTT.

The rearrangement uses TRBV5-6 and TRBJ2-1, with TRBD1 identical over 9 bases. From germline, CDR1 is SGHDT and CDR2 YYEEEE. Losses at the gene ends were 5 bases for V and 4 bases for J; bases not matched to a gene: 7. This CDR3 is built from 15 residues. The CDR3 DNA follows: TGTGCCAGCAGGGCTACAGGGGGCGTTTACAATGAGCAGTTCTTC. Protein: CASRATGGVYNEQFF.

This chain joins TRBV5-6 and TRBJ2-7; 12 positions agree with TRBD2. V gave up 4 bases and J gave up 3 bases; unmatched junction bases: 11. The CDR3 totals 17 residues. In germline, CDR1 is SGHDT, CDR2 YYEEEE. The CDR3 loop reads CASSHRLAGAVGYEQYF. The CDR3 region has the DNA TGTGCCAGCAGCCACAGACTAGCGGGAGCTGTAGGCTACGAGCAGTACTTC.